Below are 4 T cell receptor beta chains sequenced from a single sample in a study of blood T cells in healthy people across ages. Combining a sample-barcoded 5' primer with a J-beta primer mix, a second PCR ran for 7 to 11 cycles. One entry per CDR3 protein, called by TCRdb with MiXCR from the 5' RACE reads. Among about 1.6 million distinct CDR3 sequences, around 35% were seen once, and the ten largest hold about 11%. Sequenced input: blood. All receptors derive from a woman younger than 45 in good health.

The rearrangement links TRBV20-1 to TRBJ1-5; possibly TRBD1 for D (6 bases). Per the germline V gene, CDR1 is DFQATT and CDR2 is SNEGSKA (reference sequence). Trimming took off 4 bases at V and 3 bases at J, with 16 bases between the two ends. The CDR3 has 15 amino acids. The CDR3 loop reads CSATTPTGVNQPQHF. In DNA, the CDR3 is TGCAGTGCTACGACTCCGACAGGCGTCAATCAGCCCCAGCATTTT.

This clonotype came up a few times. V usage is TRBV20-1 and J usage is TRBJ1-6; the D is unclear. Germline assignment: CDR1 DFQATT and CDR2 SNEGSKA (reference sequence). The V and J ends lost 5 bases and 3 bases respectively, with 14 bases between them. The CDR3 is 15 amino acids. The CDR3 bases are TGCAGTGCTCCAACAGCGTCCCTCTATAATTCACCCCTCCACTTT. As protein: CSAPTASLYNSPLHF.

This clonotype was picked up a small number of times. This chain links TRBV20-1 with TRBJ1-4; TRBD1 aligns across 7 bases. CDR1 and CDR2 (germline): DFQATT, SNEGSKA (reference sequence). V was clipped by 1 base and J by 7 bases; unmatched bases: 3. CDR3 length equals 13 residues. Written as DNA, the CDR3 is TGCAGTGCTAGAGGACAGGGTCGTGAAAAACTGTTTTTT. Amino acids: CSARGQGREKLFF.

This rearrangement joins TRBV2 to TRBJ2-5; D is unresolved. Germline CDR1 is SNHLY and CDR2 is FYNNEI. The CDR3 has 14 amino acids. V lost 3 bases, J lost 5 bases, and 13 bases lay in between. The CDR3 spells CASSEKAMWETQYF. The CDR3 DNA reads TGTGCCAGCAGTGAGAAGGCTATGTGGGAGACCCAGTACTTC.